This entry lists 27 T cell receptor beta chains sequenced from one sample in a study of cytomegalovirus exposure and HLA in healthy donors. PCR amplification relied on 60 Vbeta primers (plus 13 Jbeta primers). Libraries were prepared by immunoSEQ multiplex PCR; TCRdb keeps only in-frame clonotypes and omits some of them. This table has about 180,000 clones, 65% to 85% appearing once. Specimen: PBMCs. The receptors come from a girl aged 10 to 17 in good health and CMV-seropositive.

The rearrangement uses TRBV11-2 and TRBJ2-1; 8 nucleotides align to TRBD1. This CDR3 region has 15 residues. The V and J ends lost 4 bases and 5 bases, in that order; junction bases with no gene match: 7. CDR1 SGHAT and CDR2 FQNNGV come from the germline V gene. Here the CDR3 reads CASSSSPGGNNEQFF. CDR3 bases: TGTGCCAGCAGCTCTTCCCCAGGGGGCAACAATGAGCAGTTCTTC.

The gene calls are TRBV10-1 and TRBJ2-7; TRBD2 matches at 10 bases. Per the germline V gene, CDR1 is WNHNN and CDR2 is SYGVQD (reference sequence). This CDR3 contains 16 residues. After removal of 1 base from V and 7 bases from J, the junction contained 10 bases not matched to a gene. The DNA of the CDR3 is TGCGCCAGCAGTGAGTGGGCCGCTAGCGGGAGTTGGGAGCAGTACTTC. It translates to CASSEWAASGSWEQYF.

The gene calls are TRBV28 and TRBJ2-7, with TRBD2 identical over 12 bases. V gave up 2 bases and J gave up 4 bases; unmatched junction bases: 9. CDR1 MDHEN and CDR2 SYDVKM come from the germline V gene. The CDR3 has 17 amino acids. CDR3 coding DNA: TGTGCCAGCAGTTTAGCGACTAGCGGGAGCCCTAGGTACGAGCAGTACTTC. Translating it yields CASSLATSGSPRYEQYF. Filled out from reference TRBV28 and TRBJ2-7, the complete variable domain reads DVKVTQSSRYLVKRTGEKVFLECVQDMDHENMFWYRQDPGLGLRLIYFSYDVKMKEKGDIPEGYSVSREKKERFSLILESASTNQTSMYLCASSLATSGSPRYEQYFGPGTRLTVT.

V gene TRBV7-9 combines with J gene TRBJ1-3; 8 positions match TRBD1. J lost 4 bases, V lost 2 bases, and 7 bases had no gene match. CDR1 is SEHNR, CDR2 FQNEAQ, per germline (reference sequence). The CDR3 extends over 16 amino acids. The CDR3 sequence is CASSLHRTGFGNTIYF. DNA for the CDR3: TGTGCCAGCAGCTTACATCGGACAGGGTTCGGAAACACCATATATTTT. Based on the CDR3 plus reference TRBV7-9 and TRBJ1-3, the full variable domain is DTGVSQNPRHKITKRGQNVTFRCDPISEHNRLYWYRQTLGQGPEFLTYFQNEAQLEKSRLLSDRFSAERPKGSFSTLEIQRTEQGDSAMYLCASSLHRTGFGNTIYFGEGSWLTVV.

This rearrangement joins TRBV14 to TRBJ1-2; TRBD1 is a possible D gene (5 bases). CDR3 length equals 16 residues. Per germline, CDR1 SGHDN and CDR2 FVKESK. With 1 base removed from V and 1 base from J, the gap between germline ends came to 13 bases. CDR3 coding DNA: TGTGCCAGCAGCCAAGGAGACAGACGTATTAACTATGGCTACACCTTC. Its translation is CASSQGDRRINYGYTF.

This sequence joins TRBV9 and TRBJ2-1; no clear D. Trimming removed 1 base at V and 10 bases at J, with 12 bases between. CDR3 length: 13 amino acids. The germline V gene encodes CDR1 SGDLS and CDR2 YYNGEE. DNA of the CDR3: TGTGCCAGCAGCGTATCCCCGAGCCTGGAGCAGTTCTTC. It specifies CASSVSPSLEQFF.

The chain is built from TRBV6-1 and TRBJ2-5; 10 bases line up with TRBD2. The J call is uncertain, as TRBJ2-7 better fits the DNA end. The CDR3 loop spans 20 amino acids. Germline V gene data show CDR1 as MNHNS and CDR2 as SASEGT. The CDR3 nucleotides read TGTGCCAGCAGTGAAGAAGACCCCCCTGAGAGTCTAGCGGGAGCTCACGAGCAGTACTTC. Its protein product is CASSEEDPPESLAGAHEQYF.

This chain uses TRBV30 with TRBJ1-5; perhaps TRBD1 as D (5 bases). The CDR3 is 14 amino acids. Germline CDR1 and CDR2: GTSNPN and SVGIG (reference sequence). V lost 2 bases and J 1 base, leaving 9 bases between the germline ends. CDR3 residues: CAWSMRGSNQPQHF. DNA for the CDR3: TGTGCCTGGAGTATGCGGGGGAGCAATCAGCCCCAGCATTTT.

The rearrangement joins TRBV10-2 to TRBJ2-7; D perhaps matches TRBD2 (5 bases). The length of the CDR3 is 13 residues. Germline V lookup: CDR1 WSHSY, CDR2 SAAADI. Trimming removed 4 bases from V and 5 bases from J, with 12 bases in between. The CDR3 DNA reads TGCGCCAGCAGTGGGTGGGAGCTGGACGAGCAGTACTTC. Its protein is CASSGWELDEQYF.

This clone was observed a few times. V is TRBV30 and J is TRBJ1-4, with D possibly matching TRBD1 (6 bases). V shed 8 bases and J shed 10 bases, with 23 bases lying between them. Germline V gene sequence: CDR1 GTSNPN, CDR2 SVGIG (reference sequence). CDR3 length equals 14 residues. In DNA form, the CDR3 reads TGTGCCGGACAGAATAGACAGAAACAGGGAAAACTGTTTTTT. Its translation: CAGQNRQKQGKLFF.

The chain carries TRBV5-8 and TRBJ2-5; 9 nucleotides agree with TRBD1. V lost 5 bases to trimming and J lost 5 bases; unmatched junction nucleotides: 10. The germline V gene has CDR1 SGHTS and CDR2 YDEGEE. CDR3 size: 15 residues. Here the CDR3 DNA reads TGTGCCAGCAGTTCCGGAACAGGGGGCGGTGAGACCCAGTACTTC. This sequence encodes CASSSGTGGGETQYF.

This chain connects TRBV12-5 to TRBJ2-5; D possibly corresponds to TRBD2 (6 bases). The CDR3 length is 15 residues. Germline V gene data show CDR1 as LGHNT and CDR2 as FRNRAP. The germline V and J ends were trimmed by 6 bases and 2 bases, with 16 bases remaining between them. CDR3 sequence (DNA): TGTGCTAGTGGCCGGATACTAGGGAGGCAAGAGACCCAGTACTTC. It encodes CASGRILGRQETQYF.

V is TRBV30 and J is TRBJ1-2; perhaps TRBD1 as D (5 bases). The germline CDR1 and CDR2 sequences are GTSNPN and SVGIG (reference sequence). The CDR3 has 13 residues. Trimming shortened V by 8 bases and J by 0 bases, and 13 bases separated the two germline ends. CDR3 nucleotide sequence: TGTGCCGGGGAGGGACCTCCTAACTATGGCTACACCTTC. It translates to CAGEGPPNYGYTF.

The gene calls are TRBV27 and TRBJ2-5; 13 positions match TRBD2. The CDR3 has 18 residues. CDR1 MNHEY and CDR2 SMNVEV come from the germline V gene (reference sequence). The V gene end was trimmed by 5 bases and the J gene end by 5 bases; junction bases not matched to a gene: 14. The CDR3: CASSPAVRGLAGLETQYF. The CDR3 DNA reads as TGTGCCAGCAGTCCCGCCGTTCGGGGACTAGCGGGACTTGAGACCCAGTACTTC.

The chain is built from TRBV19 and TRBJ2-1, with D possibly being TRBD1 (5 bases). CDR3 length: 15 amino acids. CDR1 is LNHDA, CDR2 SQIVND, per germline (reference sequence). Between the trimmed V and J ends, which lost 4 bases and 4 bases, there was a span of 14 bases. CDR3 coding DNA: TGTGCCAGTAGTAGGGTTGACAGACGATACAATGAGCAGTTCTTC. Translated, it gives CASSRVDRRYNEQFF.

The chain couples TRBV5-4 to TRBJ2-3; D is unresolved. This CDR3 is 13 amino acids long. Germline V gives CDR1 SGHNT, CDR2 YYREEE (reference sequence). The V end lost 5 bases, the J end lost 2 bases, and 9 bases lay between the germline ends. The CDR3 DNA follows: TGTGCCAGCAGGCGCGACTTCACAGATACGCAGTATTTT. This translates into CASRRDFTDTQYF.

This clone was observed a handful of times. The chain uses TRBV5-1 and TRBJ1-3; no clear D gene. This CDR3 contains 12 residues. Germline V gene lookup returns CDR1 SGHRS and CDR2 YFSETQ. Deletions cut 0 bases from V and 8 bases from J, with 6 bases between. Here the CDR3 DNA reads TGCGCCAGCAGCTTGGGCCGGGACACCATATATTTT. This translates into CASSLGRDTIYF.

This clone was found once. This sequence joins TRBV5-1 and TRBJ2-7, with TRBD1 matching 7 bases. The germline gives CDR1 SGHRS, CDR2 YFSETQ. The CDR3 consists of 14 residues. V lost 4 bases, J lost 3 bases, and 7 bases stayed unmatched. CDR3 nucleotides: TGCGCCAGCAGCGAAGCAGGGGACAGCTACGAGCAGTACTTC. As protein: CASSEAGDSYEQYF.

This clone was seen once. V usage is TRBV9 and J usage is TRBJ2-7; 7 nucleotides line up with TRBD1. CDR1 is SGDLS and CDR2 is YYNGEE in the germline V gene. Trimming removed 4 bases from V and 6 bases from J; junction bases left unmatched: 10. The CDR3 sequence is 14 residues long. Here the CDR3 reads CASSSNRGMGEQYF. In nucleotides, the CDR3 is TGTGCCAGCAGCTCCAACAGGGGAATGGGCGAGCAGTACTTC.

The gene calls are TRBV5-1 and TRBJ1-2; tentatively, D is TRBD1 (5 bases). Trimming cost V 1 base and J 8 bases, with 12 bases left between them. CDR1 and CDR2 from the germline V gene are SGHRS and YFSETQ. The CDR3 is made up of 13 amino acids. CDR3 residues: CASSLTGLLGYTF. CDR3 bases: TGCGCCAGCAGCTTGACAGGCCTCCTCGGCTACACCTTC.

The chain uses TRBV5-1 and TRBJ2-3; possible D gene TRBD1, 6 bases. From germline, CDR1 is SGHRS and CDR2 YFSETQ. The CDR3 extends over 14 amino acids. Trimming pared 3 bases from V and 3 bases from J, leaving 11 bases between. CDR3 region: CASSSLDRTDTQYF. CDR3 DNA sequence: TGCGCCAGCAGCTCGTTAGACAGGACAGATACGCAGTATTTT.

The chain recombines TRBV27 with TRBJ2-2, with 9 bases aligning to TRBD1. Germline CDR1 reads MNHEY; CDR2 reads SMNVEV (reference sequence). This CDR3 region has 15 residues. Germline trimming cut 7 bases from V and 3 bases from J; bases unmatched to any gene: 6. DNA for the CDR3: TGTGCCAGCAAGGCCGGGACAGGGTACACCGGGGAGCTGTTTTTT. Its protein is CASKAGTGYTGELFF.

The chain links TRBV12-5 to TRBJ2-7, with D maybe TRBD2 (6 bases). CDR1 and CDR2 (germline): LGHNT, FRNRAP. V lost 3 bases, J lost 2 bases, and 11 bases lay in between. CDR3 length equals 14 residues. The CDR3 region is CASGFFGGTYEQYF. Here the CDR3 DNA reads TGTGCTAGTGGTTTTTTCGGCGGGACCTACGAGCAGTACTTC.

The chain has TRBV9 and TRBJ1-1; 7 positions match TRBD1. Germline V lookup: CDR1 SGDLS, CDR2 YYNGEE. CDR3 length equals 15 residues. V gave up 4 bases and J gave up 1 base; unmatched junction bases: 7. The CDR3 reads CASSIRDSWNTEAFF. The CDR3 region has the DNA TGTGCCAGCAGCATTAGGGACAGTTGGAACACTGAAGCTTTCTTT. Full variable domain (rest looked up from reference TRBV9 and TRBJ1-1): DSGVTQTPKHLITATGQRVTLRCSPRSGDLSVYWYQQSLDQGLQFLIQYYNGEERAKGNILERFSAQQFPDLHSELNLSSLELGDSALYFCASSIRDSWNTEAFFGQGTRLTVV.

The rearrangement uses TRBV5-1 and TRBJ1-1; D is ambiguous. V was clipped by 2 bases and J by 7 bases, with 15 bases between them. Germline-derived CDR1 and CDR2 are SGHRS and YFSETQ. This CDR3 comprises 14 residues. DNA of the CDR3: TGCGCCAGCAGCTTCAGATCCCCCAATAATGAAGCTTTCTTT. Its translation is CASSFRSPNNEAFF.

The chain employs TRBV6-1 and TRBJ2-7, with 9 bases lining up with TRBD2. Trimming at V came to 8 bases and at J to 0 bases, leaving 2 bases not matched to a gene. The germline V gene encodes CDR1 MNHNS and CDR2 SASEGT. The CDR3 consists of 13 residues. CDR3 region: CASLSGSSYEQYF. The CDR3 DNA reads as TGTGCCAGCCTTAGCGGGAGCTCCTACGAGCAGTACTTC.

The chain joins TRBV20-1 to TRBJ2-5; 8 nucleotides match TRBD2. With V trimmed by 7 bases and J by 7 bases, 2 bases remained unmatched. This CDR3 spans 10 amino acids. CDR1 DFQATT and CDR2 SNEGSKA come from the germline V gene (reference sequence). CDR3 loop: CSVLAGTQYF. CDR3 DNA sequence: TGCAGTGTCCTAGCGGGGACCCAGTACTTC.